These 30 T cell receptor beta chains were sequenced from one sample in a study of blood T cell repertoires in COVID-19. Generated by immunoSEQ multiplex PCR, the TCRdb table keeps only in-frame clones and is missing some. The sample holds some 270,000 clones, roughly 90% seen once. The sample comprised peripheral blood. These receptors were collected from a man aged 30 to 39 with acute or convalescent COVID-19.

The chain carries TRBV7-6 and TRBJ1-4; D is undetermined. The CDR3 runs 16 residues. CDR1 and CDR2 (germline): SGHVS, FNYEAQ. The V and J ends lost 5 bases and 0 bases respectively, with 13 bases between them. CDR3 nucleotide sequence: TGTGCCAGCAGCAGAAGGAGCGTTGCAACTAATGAAAAACTGTTTTTT. Translated: CASSRRSVATNEKLFF.

Concerning this clone itself: This sample includes further DNA sequences coding for the same CDR3. The V call is TRBV27, the J call TRBJ1-1, with a tentative D call TRBD1 (6 bases). The ends were cut back, 4 bases at V and 1 base at J, with 10 bases in the middle. Germline CDR1 reads MNHEY; CDR2 reads SMNVEV (reference sequence). There are 14 residues in the CDR3. The CDR3, as DNA: TGTGCCAGCAGTTCTCCGGGACAGAACACTGAAGCTTTCTTT. It translates to CASSSPGQNTEAFF.

This rearrangement joins TRBV5-8 to TRBJ1-5, with 10 bases that match TRBD1. Germline V gene lookup returns CDR1 SGHTS and CDR2 YDEGEE. Germline trimming cut 3 bases from V and 2 bases from J; bases unmatched to any gene: 5. The CDR3 consists of 16 residues. Written as DNA, the CDR3 is TGTGCCAGCAGCTCCTCCGGGACAGGGGGCAATCAGCCCCAGCATTTT. Translation gives CASSSSGTGGNQPQHF.

This clone was observed once. The chain combines TRBV2 with TRBJ2-3; 10 nucleotides line up with TRBD2. J gave up 4 bases and V 5 bases, and 6 bases lay outside the gene matches. The CDR3 has 15 residues. Germline assignment: CDR1 SNHLY and CDR2 FYNNEI. CDR3 region: CASSTAGGRADTQYF. Here the CDR3 DNA reads TGTGCCAGCAGTACAGCGGGGGGGAGGGCAGATACGCAGTATTTT.

The genes are TRBV7-9 and TRBJ2-7; D is possibly TRBD1 (6 bases). V was trimmed by 2 bases and J by 0 bases, leaving 11 bases between them. CDR1 and CDR2 (germline): SEHNR, FQNEAQ (reference sequence). The CDR3 is 15 amino acids. CDR3 DNA: TGTGCCAGCAGCTTATCACAGGGCCCCTCCTACGAGCAGTACTTC. Its translation: CASSLSQGPSYEQYF.

The chain couples TRBV18 to TRBJ1-3; tentatively, D is TRBD1 (5 bases). Trimming took 5 bases from V and 0 from J, leaving 14 bases between them. The CDR3 consists of 16 residues. Germline CDR1 reads KGHSH; CDR2 reads LQKENI. The CDR3 sequence is CASSSGLQDSGNTIYF. The CDR3 region has the DNA TGTGCCAGCTCATCGGGACTACAAGACTCTGGAAACACCATATATTTT. Supplemented by reference TRBV18 and TRBJ1-3, the full variable domain reads NAGVMQNPRHLVRRRGQEARLRCSPMKGHSHVYWYRQLPEEGLKFMVYLQKENIIDESGMPKERFSAEFPKEGPSILRIQQVVRGDSAAYFCASSSGLQDSGNTIYFGEGSWLTVV.

The V and J genes are TRBV14 and TRBJ2-3; 13 bases fit TRBD2. Germline CDR1 is SGHDN and CDR2 is FVKESK. There are 20 residues in the CDR3. Trimming removed 0 bases from V and 0 bases from J; junction bases left unmatched: 9. CDR3: CASSQDRTSGSWGSTDTQYF. CDR3 DNA sequence: TGTGCCAGCAGCCAAGATCGGACTAGCGGGAGTTGGGGGAGCACAGATACGCAGTATTTT.

The genes are TRBV30 and TRBJ2-7; 7 bases map to TRBD2. This CDR3 is built from 13 residues. CDR1 and CDR2 (germline): GTSNPN, SVGIG (reference sequence). The junction had 6 bases not matched to a gene; V was cut back by 2 bases and J by 5 bases. The CDR3 DNA sequence: TGTGCCTGGAGTCGGGGAGGGTCACACGAGCAGTACTTC. It yields the protein CAWSRGGSHEQYF.

The rearrangement links TRBV23-1 to TRBJ2-5, with D perhaps TRBD1 (5 bases). TRBV23-1 belongs to the ORF category, with a function that is uncertain. The CDR3 length is 17 residues. V lost 0 bases to trimming and J lost 5 bases, with 19 bases between them. CDR3 loop: CASSQSLLQEGWETQYF. CDR3 sequence (DNA): TGCGCCAGCAGTCAATCTTTATTACAGGAAGGATGGGAGACCCAGTACTTC.

A few counts support this clone. The rearrangement links TRBV19 to TRBJ2-3, with D possibly matching TRBD1 (5 bases). The CDR3 runs to 13 residues. Germline V CDR1 and CDR2: LNHDA, SQIVND (reference sequence). V lost 3 bases, J lost 2 bases, and 6 bases lay in between. The CDR3 region is CASSMTATDTQYF. The CDR3 DNA is TGTGCCAGTAGTATGACAGCCACAGATACGCAGTATTTT.

For this clone: Germline is not matched at one junction end, which may reflect a read error. The J gene is TRBJ2-5, the V gene TRBV7-7, with 7 bases fitting TRBD1. This CDR3 comprises 15 residues. Looked up from germline, CDR1 is SSHAT and CDR2 is FNYEAQ (reference sequence). CDR3 sequence reads: CASSQRQGLGETQYF. CDR3 DNA sequence: TGTGCTAGCAGCCAACGACAGGGTTTAGGAGAGACCCAGTACTTC. The full variable domain, in which reference TRBV7-7 and TRBJ2-5 provide the parts outside the CDR3, is GAGVSQSPRYKVTKRGQDVTLRCDPISSHATLYWYQQALGQGPEFLTYFNYEAQPDKSGLPSDRFSAERPEGSISTLTIQRTEQRDSAMYRCASSQRQGLGETQYFGPGTRLLVL.

This chain uses TRBV27 with TRBJ1-6; 8 bases fit TRBD1. V dropped 4 bases and J dropped 7; count of bases not matched to a gene: 6. CDR3 length: 15 amino acids. The germline gives CDR1 MNHEY, CDR2 SMNVEV (reference sequence). The CDR3 sequence: CASSSGQGWNSPLHF. The DNA of the CDR3 is TGTGCCAGCAGTTCCGGACAGGGTTGGAATTCACCCCTCCACTTT.

The V and J genes are TRBV3-1 (or the pseudogene TRBV3-2) and TRBJ2-5, with D unclear. V was clipped by 0 bases and J by 6 bases, with 8 bases between them. Germline assignment: CDR1 LGHDT and CDR2 YNNKEL (reference sequence). CDR3 size: 13 residues. CDR3 residues: CASSQDLKQTQYF. DNA for the CDR3: TGTGCCAGCAGCCAAGATCTAAAACAGACCCAGTACTTC.

The rearrangement joins TRBV19 to TRBJ1-2, with D possibly TRBD1 on 6 matching bases. The germline CDR1 and CDR2 sequences are LNHDA and SQIVND (reference sequence). V was trimmed by 11 bases and J by 4 bases, leaving 23 bases between them. There are 15 residues in the CDR3. The CDR3 spells CARRRLPGEGYGYTF. The DNA of the CDR3 is TGTGCCCGACGACGCCTACCAGGGGAGGGCTATGGCTACACCTTC. Drawing the rest from reference TRBV19 and TRBJ1-2, the complete variable domain is DGGITQSPKYLFRKEGQNVTLSCEQNLNHDAMYWYRQDPGQGLRLIYYSQIVNDFQKGDIAEGYSVSREKKESFPLTVTSAQKNPTAFYLCARRRLPGEGYGYTFGSGTRLTVV.

In this sample, this clone turned up once. This chain joins TRBV18 and TRBJ1-4, with D unclear. Trimming left V 2 bases short and J 5 bases short, with 6 bases between. This CDR3 contains 13 residues. Germline CDR1 reads KGHSH; CDR2 reads LQKENI. As DNA, the CDR3 is TGTGCCAGCTCACCAGGGAGAAATGAAAAACTGTTTTTT. Protein sequence: CASSPGRNEKLFF. The full variable domain, completed using reference TRBV18 and TRBJ1-4, is NAGVMQNPRHLVRRRGQEARLRCSPMKGHSHVYWYRQLPEEGLKFMVYLQKENIIDESGMPKERFSAEFPKEGPSILRIQQVVRGDSAAYFCASSPGRNEKLFFGSGTQLSVL.

The CDR3 sequence is CASSQIAGEGEQYF. CDR3 in DNA: TGCGCCAGCAGCCAAATAGCGGGAGAGGGCGAGCAGTACTTC. The chain combines TRBV5-1 with TRBJ2-7; the match to TRBD2 covers 9 bases. The CDR3 runs 14 residues. With V trimmed by 4 bases and J by 6 bases, 8 bases remained unmatched. Germline values: CDR1 SGHRS, CDR2 YFSETQ.

The chain joins TRBV19 to TRBJ2-7; D perhaps matches TRBD2 (5 bases). Per germline, CDR1 LNHDA and CDR2 SQIVND (reference sequence). Trimming shortened V by 6 bases and J by 0 bases, and 12 bases separated the two germline ends. This CDR3 is 14 amino acids long. The CDR3 nucleotides read TGTGCCAGTAGGCCAGGCGGGTCCTCCTACGAGCAGTACTTC. This encodes CASRPGGSSYEQYF.

The J gene is TRBJ1-5, the V gene TRBV28; 7 bases agree with TRBD1. The V gene end was trimmed by 3 bases and the J gene end by 4 bases; junction bases not matched to a gene: 3. The CDR3 length is 14 residues. Germline V gene lookup returns CDR1 MDHEN and CDR2 SYDVKM. CDR3 protein: CASSLWDRNQPQHF. The CDR3 DNA is TGTGCCAGCAGTTTGTGGGACAGAAATCAGCCCCAGCATTTT.

The rearrangement joins TRBV5-1 to TRBJ2-5; TRBD2 agrees at 8 bases. This CDR3 comprises 15 residues. Trimming removed 4 bases from V and 1 base from J; junction bases left unmatched: 6. Germline V gene sequence: CDR1 SGHRS, CDR2 YFSETQ. CDR3 in amino acids: CASSDSGVLQETQYF. CDR3 coding DNA: TGCGCCAGCAGCGATAGCGGGGTACTCCAAGAGACCCAGTACTTC.

V gene TRBV11-3 combines with J gene TRBJ2-2, with D hard to call. Germline V lookup: CDR1 SGHNT, CDR2 YENEEA. The V end was cut by 3 bases, the J end by 7 bases, with 12 bases between. This CDR3 contains 14 residues. Here the CDR3 reads CASSLIHTGGELFF. CDR3 in DNA: TGTGCCAGCAGCTTGATCCACACGGGCGGGGAGCTGTTTTTT.

This rearrangement joins TRBV7-9 to TRBJ2-5; D is perhaps TRBD2 (6 bases). Germline V gene sequence: CDR1 SEHNR, CDR2 FQNEAQ (reference sequence). V was clipped by 2 bases and J by 1 base, with 11 bases between them. CDR3 length: 15 amino acids. CDR3 DNA: TGTGCCAGCAGCTTAAAGATAGCGGTCCAAGAGACCCAGTACTTC. It specifies CASSLKIAVQETQYF.

Turning to this clone: Relative to the germline gene, one junction end is altered; a read error may explain this. This chain connects TRBV28 to TRBJ2-2; 11 bases fit TRBD2. CDR1 is MDHEN, CDR2 SYDVKM, per germline. CDR3 length equals 17 residues. The CDR3 is CASSLVLAGADHRGAVF. The CDR3 DNA follows: TGTGCCAGCAGTTTAGTACTAGCGGGAGCGGACCACCGGGGAGCTGTTTTT.

This chain joins TRBV24-1 and TRBJ2-7; D is perhaps TRBD2 (6 bases). This CDR3 has 14 amino acids. Germline CDR1 and CDR2: KGHDR and SFDVKD. Between the trimmed V and J ends, which lost 7 bases and 1 base, there was a span of 13 bases. CDR3 sequence (DNA): TGTGCCACCAGCGGGAGCCCGCCATCCTACGAGCAGTACTTC. This codes for CATSGSPPSYEQYF.

This rearrangement joins TRBV18 to TRBJ2-7; perhaps TRBD2 as D (6 bases). V was cut by 6 bases and J by 1 base, with 25 bases left in between. The CDR3 sequence is 18 residues long. Germline V CDR1 and CDR2: KGHSH, LQKENI. CDR3 loop: CASSKTRGRGRDSYEQYF. The DNA for the CDR3 is TGTGCCAGCTCCAAAACACGGGGACGGGGGAGAGATTCCTACGAGCAGTACTTC.

V gene TRBV24-1 combines with J gene TRBJ2-5, with 7 bases lining up with TRBD1. Germline-derived CDR1 and CDR2 are KGHDR and SFDVKD. J was trimmed by 4 bases and V by 1 base; bases with no gene match: 14. The CDR3 spans 18 residues. CDR3 sequence reads: CATSDLSVEGAAGETQYF. The CDR3 nucleotides read TGTGCCACCAGTGATTTATCCGTCGAGGGGGCGGCTGGAGAGACCCAGTACTTC.

The J gene is TRBJ1-4, the V gene TRBV2; D is unclear. Germline V gene sequence: CDR1 SNHLY, CDR2 FYNNEI. V was trimmed by 3 bases and J by 1 base, leaving 9 bases between them. This CDR3 comprises 15 residues. In DNA form, the CDR3 reads TGTGCCAGCAGTGAGTTCCCGGGAACTAATGAAAAACTGTTTTTT. Translation: CASSEFPGTNEKLFF. The full variable domain, completed using reference TRBV2 and TRBJ1-4, is EPEVTQTPSHQVTQMGQEVILRCVPISNHLYFYWYRQILGQKVEFLVSFYNNEISEKSEIFDDQFSVERPDGSNFTLKIRSTKLEDSAMYFCASSEFPGTNEKLFFGSGTQLSVL.

The CDR3 sequence is CASSPKRGSVTDTQYF. In nucleotides, the CDR3 is TGTGCCAGCTCACCTAAAAGGGGTTCAGTTACAGATACGCAGTATTTT. The chain has TRBV18 and TRBJ2-3, with D maybe TRBD1 (5 bases). Germline lookup yields CDR1 KGHSH and CDR2 LQKENI. CDR3 length equals 16 residues. Trimming removed 3 bases at V and 3 bases at J, with 16 bases between. Combining the CDR3 with reference TRBV18 and TRBJ2-3 gives the whole variable domain NAGVMQNPRHLVRRRGQEARLRCSPMKGHSHVYWYRQLPEEGLKFMVYLQKENIIDESGMPKERFSAEFPKEGPSILRIQQVVRGDSAAYFCASSPKRGSVTDTQYFGPGTRLTVL.

The chain is built from TRBV7-9 and TRBJ1-2; D is perhaps TRBD1 (5 bases). The V end lost 5 bases, the J end lost 4 bases, and 17 bases lay between the germline ends. Germline V gives CDR1 SEHNR, CDR2 FQNEAQ (reference sequence). CDR3 size: 15 residues. CDR3 sequence reads: CASSLGHPEIYGYTF. The CDR3 DNA reads as TGTGCCAGCAGCCTCGGACACCCAGAAATCTATGGCTACACCTTC.

The chain couples TRBV12-5 to TRBJ1-2; no clear D gene. The CDR3 runs to 13 residues. The V gene lost 3 bases and the J gene lost 3 bases, with 8 bases spanning the gap. CDR1 LGHNT and CDR2 FRNRAP come from the germline V gene. As DNA, the CDR3 is TGTGCTAGTGGTTTATCCCCTTACTATGGCTACACCTTC. Protein: CASGLSPYYGYTF.

In its sample, this clone was seen once. This sequence joins TRBV7-3 and TRBJ2-1; 7 bases are shared with TRBD2. V trimming: 5 bases; J trimming: 9 bases; junction bases outside the gene matches: 22. The germline V gene has CDR1 SGHTA and CDR2 FQGTGA. The CDR3 length is 18 residues. DNA of the CDR3: TGTGCCAGCAGCCACCACGAGCGGGACCCAGTATGGAACAGTGAGCAGTTCTTC. It codes for CASSHHERDPVWNSEQFF.